The 5 T cell receptor beta chains reported below all come from one sample, sequenced in a study of cytomegalovirus exposure and HLA in healthy donors. The PCR was carried out with 60 Vbeta primers and 13 Jbeta primers. TCRdb's copy holds only in-frame clones and misses some; the assay was immunoSEQ multiplex PCR. This table has about 140,000 clones, around 80% appearing once. The sequencing sample was made of PBMCs. These receptors originate from a man younger than 40 in good health and CMV-seropositive.

The rearrangement joins TRBV29-1 to TRBJ2-2, with a tentative D call TRBD1 (5 bases). The CDR3 spans 12 residues. V lost 4 bases, J lost 5 bases, and 8 bases lay in between. Germline V lookup: CDR1 SQVTM, CDR2 ANQGSEA. Written as DNA, the CDR3 is TGCAGCGTTGTTAGGGGAACCGGGGAGCTGTTTTTT. It encodes CSVVRGTGELFF.

The sample holds a few counts of this clone. The V gene is TRBV4-2, the J gene TRBJ2-2; TRBD2 is a possible D gene (6 bases). The CDR3 totals 16 residues. Germline CDR1 is LGHNA and CDR2 is YNFKEQ. The germline V and J ends were trimmed by 3 bases and 5 bases, with 16 bases remaining between them. Written as DNA, the CDR3 is TGTGCCAGCAGCCACTCCGGGACTCCCCTAACCGGGGAGCTGTTTTTT. This gives the protein CASSHSGTPLTGELFF.

This clone was recorded once. The chain combines TRBV6-6 with TRBJ1-2, with 7 bases matching TRBD1. Looked up from germline, CDR1 is MNHNY and CDR2 is SVGAGI (reference sequence). The CDR3 length is 13 residues. Trimming took 5 bases from V and 4 from J; bases not matched to a gene: 4. As DNA, the CDR3 is TGTGCCAGCAGTCTCCGGGACAGCTATGGCTACACCTTC. Translated: CASSLRDSYGYTF.

CDR3 sequence (DNA): TGTGCCAGCAGCTGGGGGGGGACTAGCGGGATTCTTGAGCAGTTCTTC. As protein: CASSWGGTSGILEQFF. V and J are TRBV5-5 and TRBJ2-1; 13 nucleotides align to TRBD2. Germline V gives CDR1 SGHKS, CDR2 YYEKEE (reference sequence). This CDR3 has 16 residues. V lost 3 bases, J lost 9 bases, and 9 bases stayed unmatched.

V usage is TRBV7-2 and J usage is TRBJ1-2; TRBD1 matches at 7 bases. CDR3 length: 15 residues. Per the germline V gene, CDR1 is SGHTA and CDR2 is FQGNSA. With V trimmed by 5 bases and J by 1 base, 7 bases remained unmatched. CDR3 residues: CASSVTGTDNYGYTF. As DNA, the CDR3 is TGTGCCAGCAGCGTAACCGGGACAGATAACTATGGCTACACCTTC.